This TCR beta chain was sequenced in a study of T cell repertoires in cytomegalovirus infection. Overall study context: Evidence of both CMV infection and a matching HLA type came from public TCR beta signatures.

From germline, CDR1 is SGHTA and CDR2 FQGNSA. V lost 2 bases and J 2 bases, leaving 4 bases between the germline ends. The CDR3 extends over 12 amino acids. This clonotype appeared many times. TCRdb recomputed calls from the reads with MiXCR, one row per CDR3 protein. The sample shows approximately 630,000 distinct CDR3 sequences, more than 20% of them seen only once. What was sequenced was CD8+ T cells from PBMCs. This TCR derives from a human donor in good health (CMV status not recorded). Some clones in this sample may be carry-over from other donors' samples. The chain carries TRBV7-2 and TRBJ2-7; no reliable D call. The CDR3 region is CASSLSPYEQYF. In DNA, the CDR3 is TGTGCCAGCAGCTTAAGCCCCTACGAGCAGTACTTC.